This T cell receptor beta chain was retrieved from a study of OX40 agonist ivuxolimab in advanced cancers. On the study more broadly: Participants could have had prior anti-PD-1, anti-PD-L1 or anti-CTLA-4 therapy, and approximately 37% had some. Notes on the study in general: With doses of 0.1 to 3.0 mg/kg, CD4+ and CD8+ blood T cells had undergone clonal expansion by week 6.

The CDR3 is 16 amino acids. J was trimmed by 8 bases and V by 1 base; bases with no gene match: 11. Germline V gene data show CDR1 as MGHRA and CDR2 as YSYEKL. TCRdb's table, derived via immunoSEQ multiplex PCR, lists solely in-frame clones and lacks some. The repertoire includes 70,000 to 90,000 clones, roughly 80% of them detected once, and 4.5% to 6% sits in the top ten. On this clone itself: Its antigen is unidentified.

Sequencing was performed on CD4+ or CD8+ T cells sorted from blood, taken in a trial of the OX40 agonist ivuxolimab. The rearrangement links TRBV4-1 to TRBJ1-2, with 9 nucleotides matching TRBD1. This clonotype was sampled from an adult with an advanced solid tumor such as melanoma, head and neck, liver or kidney cancer. In nucleotides, the CDR3 is TGCGCCAGCAGCCAAGTCGGTACAGGGGGCAGACGGGGCTACACCTTC. This translates into CASSQVGTGGRRGYTF.